This T cell receptor beta chain came from a study of T cells of healthy individuals. V was pared by 1 base and J by 1 base, with 10 bases between. Germline assignment: CDR1 SGHAT and CDR2 FQNNGV. This CDR3 has 15 residues. TCRdb called the 5' RACE reads again in MiXCR, with one record for every CDR3 protein. Among approximately 100,000 distinct CDR3 sequences listed, roughly 15% were seen once. This clonotype was seen many times. This rearrangement joins TRBV11-2 to TRBJ1-1; D call uncertain. The source is a human donor in good health. DNA for the CDR3: TGTGCCAGCAGCTTAGGTGTGGCGACGAACACTGAAGCTTTCTTT. Protein product: CASSLGVATNTEAFF. The whole variable domain, filled in from reference TRBV11-2 and TRBJ1-1, reads EAGVAQSPRYKIIEKRQSVAFWCNPISGHATLYWYQQILGQGPKLLIQFQNNGVVDDSQLPKDRFSAERLKGVDSTLKIQPAKLEDSAVYLCASSLGVATNTEAFFGQGTRLTVV.